The entry that follows covers one TCR beta chain sequence. CDR1 is MNHEY and CDR2 is SVGAGI in the germline V gene. This CDR3 region has 15 residues. V was clipped by 5 bases and J by 3 bases; unmatched bases: 3. This sample stems from a study of blood T cell repertoires in COVID-19. Authors' methods: Quantification of nucleated cells was approximated via reference gene primer amplification. The repertoire was sequenced with immunoSEQ multiplex PCR; TCRdb's copy has only in-frame clones and lacks some. V, J and clone size are taken as reported in that table, and D and trimming were inferred from the DNA itself. The data contain roughly 300,000 clones, 70% to 85% of them singletons.

This chain links TRBV6-5 with TRBJ2-2; 10 positions match TRBD1. This clonotype was sampled from a human donor with COVID-19, enrolled during active disease. The donor label of this sample is uncertain. Input material: peripheral blood. The CDR3 region has the DNA TGTGCCAGCAGTCGGGACAGGGGCGACACCGGGGAGCTGTTTTTT. Its protein is CASSRDRGDTGELFF.